This TCR beta chain was captured by sequencing in a study of read filtering for tumor transcriptome and immune sequencing. Across the study: Revised staging placed 8 patients in R-ISS I, 15 to 20 in II, more than 5 in III. TCR-mapped reads were about 3.5 to 10.27 million with IR-seq versus about 75 to 1,400 with RNA-seq.

Study results and caveats: Single-read clonotypes: 80% to 90% of IR-seq clonotypes (around 4% of reads), roughly 73% of RNA-seq clonotypes (approximately 43% of reads).

In this sample, this clonotype turned up many times. What it binds is unknown. V lost 3 bases and J 5 bases, leaving 17 bases between the germline ends. The germline CDR1 and CDR2 sequences are SGDLS and YYNGEE. CDR3 length equals 16 residues. The library was built from 400 ng RNA with molecular barcoded adaptors for alpha/delta and beta/gamma chains. MiXCR, applied by TCRdb to the reads, yields one record per CDR3 protein. The repertoire holds more than 35,000 distinct CDR3 sequences, 14% seen once, with roughly 18% in the top ten. Sampling of bone marrow took place during active disease in every patient.

The specimen sequenced was a population of CD138-negative cells sorted from bone marrow. The rearrangement uses TRBV9 and TRBJ1-4; tentatively, D is TRBD1 (5 bases). The sequence was obtained from a donor aged 40 or older with multiple myeloma. Here the CDR3 reads CASSGGGGTPNEKLFF. The CDR3 coding sequence is TGTGCCAGCAGCGGGGGTGGGGGGACGCCGAATGAAAAACTGTTTTTT.